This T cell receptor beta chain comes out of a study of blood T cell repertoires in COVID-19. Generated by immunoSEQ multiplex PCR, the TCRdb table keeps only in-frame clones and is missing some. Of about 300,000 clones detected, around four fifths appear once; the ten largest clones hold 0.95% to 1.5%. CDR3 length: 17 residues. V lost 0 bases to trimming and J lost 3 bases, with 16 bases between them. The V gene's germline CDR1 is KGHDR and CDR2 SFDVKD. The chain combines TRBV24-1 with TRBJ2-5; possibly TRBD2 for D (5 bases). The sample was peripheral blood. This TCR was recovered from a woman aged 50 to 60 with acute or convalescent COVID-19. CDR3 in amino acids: CATSDLLGREEKETQYF. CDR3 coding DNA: TGTGCCACCAGTGATTTGCTAGGGAGAGAGGAAAAAGAGACCCAGTACTTC.